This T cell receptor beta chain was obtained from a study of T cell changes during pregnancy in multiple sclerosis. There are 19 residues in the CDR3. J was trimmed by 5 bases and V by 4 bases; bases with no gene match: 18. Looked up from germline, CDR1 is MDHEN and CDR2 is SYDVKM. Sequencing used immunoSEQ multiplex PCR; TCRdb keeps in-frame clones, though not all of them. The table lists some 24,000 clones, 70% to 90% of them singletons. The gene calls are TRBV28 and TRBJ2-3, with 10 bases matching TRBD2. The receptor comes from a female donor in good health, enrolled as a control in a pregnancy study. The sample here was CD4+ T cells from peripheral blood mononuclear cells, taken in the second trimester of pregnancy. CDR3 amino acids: CASSSRKVSSGSRGDTQYF. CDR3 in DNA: TGTGCCAGCAGTTCCCGCAAGGTTTCTAGCGGGAGTCGGGGAGATACGCAGTATTTT.